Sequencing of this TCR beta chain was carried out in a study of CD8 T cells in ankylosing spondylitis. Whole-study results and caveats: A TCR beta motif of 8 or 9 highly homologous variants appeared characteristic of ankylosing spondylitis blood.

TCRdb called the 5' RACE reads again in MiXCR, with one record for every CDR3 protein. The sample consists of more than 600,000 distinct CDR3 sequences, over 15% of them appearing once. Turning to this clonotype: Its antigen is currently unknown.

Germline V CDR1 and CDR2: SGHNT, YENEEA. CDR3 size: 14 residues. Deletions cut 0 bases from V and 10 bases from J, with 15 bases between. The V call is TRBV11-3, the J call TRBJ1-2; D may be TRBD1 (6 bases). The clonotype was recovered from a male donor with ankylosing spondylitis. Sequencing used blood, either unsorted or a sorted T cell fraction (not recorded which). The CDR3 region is CASSLDTGQLLYTF. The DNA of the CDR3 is TGTGCCAGCAGCTTAGATACCGGACAGTTACTCTACACCTTC.